The T cell receptor (beta chain) described here comes from a study of T cell responses to AZD1222 COVID-19 vaccine. In the case of this clone: At one end the junction does not follow the germline gene, possibly because of a read error.

The germline gives CDR1 KGHSH, CDR2 LQKENI. This CDR3 region has 14 residues. Assay: immunoSEQ multiplex PCR; the TCRdb copy retains only in-frame clones and omits some. The sample shows about 120,000 clones, 70% to 90% of them seen only once. The chain is built from TRBV18 and TRBJ1-5, with 7 bases fitting TRBD1. Sequencing was performed on peripheral blood, taken on day 0 of MenACWY control vaccination. This TCR was recovered from an adult in good health. In nucleotides, the CDR3 is TGTGCCAGCTCTCCACAGACAGGGAGAGAGCCCCAGCATTTT. Amino acid sequence: CASSPQTGREPQHF.